This T cell receptor (beta chain) was documented in a study of neurological immune-mediated disorders. The time point: longitudinal time-point 1 (baseline). Ten or more counts support this clonotype. V shed 4 bases, J shed 6 bases, and the junction held 5 bases outside the gene matches. In germline, CDR1 is MNHEY, CDR2 SVGAGI. The CDR3 is 13 residues long. In TCRdb, the 5' RACE reads were re-called with MiXCR into one record per CDR3 protein. In the table there are approximately 70,000 distinct CDR3 sequences, around 9.6% of which are singletons. The sequence was obtained from a man younger than 40 in good health. The specimen sequenced was PBMCs. The chain joins TRBV6-5 to TRBJ1-1, with 7 bases aligning to TRBD1. CDR3 residues: CASSSGTAPEAFF. In nucleotides, the CDR3 is TGTGCCAGCAGTTCCGGGACAGCGCCTGAAGCTTTCTTT.